This record concerns one TCR beta chain sequence. The antigen remains undetermined. The sample originates from a study of shared clonotypes between healthy human individuals. Looking at the study overall: Three plates were used per donor for CD4 naive, three for CD4 memory, two for CD8 naive and one for CD8 memory. Whole-study findings and limits: Though the depth was large, rarefaction showed that sorted-subset sequencing was incomplete. Non-shared clonotypes displayed generation probabilities falling below those of clonotypes present in all four donors. It was anticipated that sequencing depth would influence how many clonotypes donors shared.

The naive CD8 population came from CD45RO-negative cells selected for CCR7, without terminally differentiated effector memory CD45RA+ cells. Sequencing used immunoSEQ multiplex PCR; TCRdb keeps in-frame clones, though not all of them. The sample includes some 1,900,000 clones, just under 95% seen only once; the top ten take around 1.2%. V dropped 0 bases and J dropped 8; count of bases not matched to a gene: 12. Germline assignment: CDR1 LGHNA and CDR2 YSLEER. The CDR3 totals 17 residues. The receptor was derived from a man younger than 35 in good health. The sample taken for sequencing was naive CD8+ T cells sorted from blood. V is TRBV4-3 and J is TRBJ2-1; 8 bases are a match to TRBD2. CDR3 in DNA: TGCGCCAGCAGCCAAGAAACGAACAGCGGGAGTGAAGATGAGCAGTTCTTC. Its protein product is CASSQETNSGSEDEQFF.